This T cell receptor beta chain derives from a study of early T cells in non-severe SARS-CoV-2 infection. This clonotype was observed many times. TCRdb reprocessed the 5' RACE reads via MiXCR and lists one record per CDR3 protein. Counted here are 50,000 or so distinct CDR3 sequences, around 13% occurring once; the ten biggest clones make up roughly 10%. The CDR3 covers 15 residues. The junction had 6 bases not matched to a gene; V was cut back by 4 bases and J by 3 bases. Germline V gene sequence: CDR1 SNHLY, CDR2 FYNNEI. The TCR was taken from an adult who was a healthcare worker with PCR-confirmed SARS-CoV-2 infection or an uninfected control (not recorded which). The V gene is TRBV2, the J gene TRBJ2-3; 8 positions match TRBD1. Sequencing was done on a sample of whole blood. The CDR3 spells CASSGERQGTDTQYF. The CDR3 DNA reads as TGTGCCAGCAGTGGAGAAAGACAGGGGACAGATACGCAGTATTTT.